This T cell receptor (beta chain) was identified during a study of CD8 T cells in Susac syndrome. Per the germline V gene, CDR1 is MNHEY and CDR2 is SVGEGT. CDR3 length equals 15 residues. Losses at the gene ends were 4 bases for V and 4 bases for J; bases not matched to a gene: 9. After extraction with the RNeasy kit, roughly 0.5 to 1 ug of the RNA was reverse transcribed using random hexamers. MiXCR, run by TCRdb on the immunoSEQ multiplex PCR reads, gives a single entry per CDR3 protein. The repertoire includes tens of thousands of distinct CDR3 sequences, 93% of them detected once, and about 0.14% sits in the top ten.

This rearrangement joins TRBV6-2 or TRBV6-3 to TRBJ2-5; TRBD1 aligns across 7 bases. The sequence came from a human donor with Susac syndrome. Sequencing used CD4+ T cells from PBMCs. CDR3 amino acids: CASSFLGQQTETQYF. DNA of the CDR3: TGTGCCAGCAGTTTCCTGGGACAGCAGACAGAGACCCAGTACTTC.